In this sample, the clone carrying this TCR beta chain turned up a few times. The antigen is undetermined. This sample stems from a study of T-cell memory formation after mild COVID-19. Study-wide findings and caveats: CD4/CD8 balance characterized clones contracting day 15 to 85, and CD4+ skew characterized later expanders. The SARS-CoV-2 specificity of second-wave clones reaching peak at day 37 remained unverified.

Germline V lookup: CDR1 SGHTA, CDR2 FQGNSA. The germline V and J ends were trimmed by 5 bases and 12 bases, with 16 bases remaining between them. This CDR3 contains 12 residues. TCRdb re-derived calls from the 5' RACE reads in MiXCR, one entry per CDR3 protein. The repertoire has 210,000 or so distinct CDR3 sequences, around 25% of them found once; the top ten carry about 10%. The source material was PBMCs or a T cell subset sorted from them (not recorded which). The TCR originated in an adult woman who had mild COVID-19 (a few samples of this study predate the infection). Cell type and time point are not known. The rearrangement uses TRBV7-2 and TRBJ2-5; D may correspond to TRBD1 or TRBD2 (7 bases each). In nucleotides, the CDR3 is TGTGCCAGCAGCCTCGAGGGGGCGGGAGAGTACTTC. This sequence encodes CASSLEGAGEYF. Looking up the rest from reference TRBV7-2 and TRBJ2-5 gives the full variable domain: GAGVSQSPSNKVTEKGKDVELRCDPISGHTALYWYRQSLGQGLEFLIYFQGNSAPDKSGLPSDRFSAERTGGSVSTLTIQRTQQEDSAVYLCASSLEGAGEYFGPGTRLLVL.